The rows below give T cell receptor beta chains drawn from one sample of a study of Graves' ophthalmopathy and Graves' hyperthyroidism. TCRdb independently ran MiXCR on the multiplex PCR reads; one entry per CDR3 protein. The sample gives roughly 420,000 distinct CDR3 sequences, roughly 21% of which show up once; roughly 3.2% is in the top ten. The sequencing sample was made of peripheral blood. Every receptor here comes from a woman aged 18 to 35 with stable Graves' hyperthyroidism. Both conserved end residues are trimmed from each CDR3. Clone size is stated in some rows and not others, as once, few, many or a class when expanded.

cdr3_aa clone_size v_call
ASRGGDYEQY . TRBV7-2
ASSRGSGRGNTIY few TRBV6-1
ASSSSWDRGSYEQY . TRBV7-8
ASSLGMGMWGPEYNEQF few TRBV12-3/TRBV12-4
ASSLAVTYEQY many TRBV7-2
ASSLSSLATEQY . TRBV27
AWNTPRTGGNQPQH few TRBV30
ASTTGDTSPLH . TRBV27
ASSFRGANTGELF many TRBV27
ASSVTAGHTDTQY . TRBV9
ASSAGNQGAIGYT many TRBV10-2
ASSLQGGGTEAF many TRBV9
ASSEAGGANVLT many TRBV6-1
ASSLGHNYEQY . TRBV27
ASSLPPGLNEQF . TRBV28
ASSQGLVITYEQY few TRBV4-1
ASSLTGDGEAF many TRBV28
ASTKYRDSRHGYT few TRBV6-2/TRBV6-3
ASSYFRGHMNTGELF many TRBV6-2/TRBV6-3
ASSLGTRGTDVGANVLT few TRBV7-9
AINEPGRSVGYT many TRBV28
ASSRTSGAPQETQY . TRBV12-3/TRBV12-4
ASSIGDRVYEQY few TRBV9
ASSPRDTRGTEAF many TRBV6-1
ASTLGQGEQY . TRBV6-1
AWRTSGVRSPLH many TRBV30
ASSEYPDRLYEQY many TRBV6-1
ASRSRAGTLNTGELF . TRBV7-8
SADRRQGAYEQY . TRBV20-1
ASSSQGGGTEAF many TRBV12-3/TRBV12-4
ASSESLQETQY many TRBV10-1
ASSRPLREVTEAF . TRBV6-1
SASGGGHEQY once TRBV20-1
ASSGGVYEQY many TRBV7-2
ARSSTAAGHMYT . TRBV12-3/TRBV12-4
ASSFDNQPQH many TRBV12-3/TRBV12-4
ASSLDLLAGGTGTQY many TRBV11-2
ASSASGQLYGYT many TRBV7-2
AIGGMTGGSRETQY many TRBV10-3
ASSPILRIGTGGTSMY many TRBV11-2
ATTSGEQY few TRBV15
ASSLSFQETQY many TRBV18
SARDAQGSGNTIY many TRBV20-1
SARDLRRQETYEQY many TRBV20-1
ASIRGGQIFYEQY many TRBV25-1
ASSVEWQGFTEAF . TRBV9
ASSSWTSGRVQETQY many TRBV14
ASSYRGQETQY many TRBV6-5
ASSDTGTDGALKGEQY many TRBV2
ASSTGTGTEAF many TRBV27
ASSLELTGDYGYT many TRBV5-1
SAGPRQGAYEQY many TRBV20-1
ATSSASGSNQPQH many TRBV24-1
SAGTGLETQY many TRBV20-1